This T cell receptor beta chain originates from a study of shared clonotypes between healthy human individuals. About this clone itself: Its antigen is currently unknown.

Several immunoSEQ plates received, in even portions, the genomic DNA of each subset. Assay used: immunoSEQ multiplex PCR; TCRdb lists only in-frame clones, some missing. The sample has about 690,000 clones, 90% seen once. Overall study findings and caveats: Unshared clonotypes carried lower generation probabilities than those common to all four donors. The study found roughly 5% of naive CD4 clonotypes shared across a handful of donors.

What CD8 memory combined were CD45RO+ cells and CCR7-negative CD45RA+ TemRA cells. The sequence came from a young man in good health. Some clones in this sample may be carry-over from other donors' samples. Input material: memory CD8+ T cells from PBMCs. Subset in this sample: CD45RO+ cells pooled with CCR7-negative TemRA cells.

Written as DNA, the CDR3 is TGTGCCAGCAGTTTTGGGCGGGCCTACGAGCAGTACTTC. Residues: CASSFGRAYEQYF. V usage is TRBV28 and J usage is TRBJ2-7; D possibly corresponds to TRBD2 (5 bases). This CDR3 has 13 amino acids. In germline, CDR1 is MDHEN, CDR2 SYDVKM. With 3 bases removed from V and 2 bases from J, the gap between germline ends came to 8 bases.